This T cell receptor (beta chain) was sequenced for a study of beta chain features in type 1 diabetes. Study information: Age, gender and cell yields were alike across patients and healthy donors. Taken together, all samples contributed some 100 million examined sorted cells. Study observations and caveats: Shortening that was moderate but significant affected the TCRB CDR3s of Type 1 diabetes patients in all four CD4+ subsets. The question left open here concerned HLA type influencing TCRB rearrangement.

The investigators reverse transcribed all of the isolated RNA, so they sequenced expressed TCRB transcripts. Sequencing used immunoSEQ multiplex PCR; TCRdb keeps in-frame clones, though not all of them. This table holds 120,000 or so clones, roughly 17% found once. This clone came up a few times. The target antigen is unknown. The clonotype originates from a man younger than 35 with type 1 diabetes. Material: central memory CD4+ T cells from blood.

CDR3 in amino acids: CASSLARGPLNEQFF. The DNA for the CDR3 is TGTGCCAGCAGCTTAGCCAGGGGGCCCCTCAATGAGCAGTTCTTC. This chain joins TRBV7-9 and TRBJ2-1, with TRBD1 matching 8 bases. This CDR3 region has 15 residues. Germline V CDR1 and CDR2: SEHNR, FQNEAQ (reference sequence). With 0 bases clipped from V and 6 bases from J, the junction kept 4 bases outside the gene matches.